This TCR beta chain was obtained from a study of response to subunit inactivated influenza vaccine. Study-level points and caveats: After each seasonal influenza vaccination, few new T cells are recruited, the authors suggested.

This clonotype was found a few times. Antigen: not known. Germline assignment: CDR1 LNHNV and CDR2 YYDKDF (reference sequence). CDR3 length: 13 amino acids. Deletions cut 3 bases from V and 0 bases from J, with 3 bases between. TCRdb passed the RT-PCR reads through MiXCR, listing each CDR3 protein once. Of a few hundred thousand distinct CDR3 sequences listed, 20% to 25% are singletons. This chain connects TRBV15 to TRBJ1-3; D unresolved. The source is a man in his fifties or sixties who received an inactivated influenza vaccine. Here the sequenced sample was PBMCs from blood, taken less than 22 months after vaccination. The CDR3 loop reads CATSSASGNTIYF. CDR3 DNA sequence: TGTGCCACCAGCAGTGCCTCTGGAAACACCATATATTTT.